This T cell receptor beta chain was obtained from a study of T cells after yellow fever vaccination. Findings and caveats of the study: Weaker overall was a secondary response that nonetheless peaked faster, on day 5 versus 15.

Template switching by 5'RACE produced TCR cDNA, adding a universal primer site and UMIs. Each CDR3 protein is one row after TCRdb ran MiXCR on the 5' RACE reads. Among roughly 330,000 distinct CDR3 sequences, around 6.8% were seen once, and the ten largest hold 18%. V lost 1 base, J lost 6 bases, and 19 bases lay in between. The germline gives CDR1 LGHNA, CDR2 YSLEER. CDR3 length: 16 amino acids. This clonotype was observed at least ten times. Its antigen is unidentified. The chain is built from TRBV4-3 and TRBJ2-7, with D perhaps TRBD1 (7 bases). Sample: PBMCs, taken approximately 40 days after the first yellow fever vaccination. The TCR was taken from a young man who received the YFV17D yellow fever vaccine. The CDR3 here is CASSQVSRGSRGEQYF. Written as DNA, the CDR3 is TGCGCCAGCAGCCAAGTCTCCAGGGGGTCGCGGGGCGAGCAGTACTTC.